This T cell receptor beta chain was recovered during a study of blood T cell repertoires in COVID-19. Overall study context: Specimens from acute and convalescent COVID-19 originated in the United States, Italy and Spain. The cDNA or gDNA used as material had been derived from T cells, B-cell-depleted T cells, or PBMCs.

The CDR3 sequence is 14 residues long. The trim removed 6 bases at V and 7 bases at J, leaving 8 bases unmatched. Per germline, CDR1 ENHRY and CDR2 SYGVKD. Methods used by the authors: Reference gene primer amplification gave nucleated cell count estimates. TCRdb's table, derived via immunoSEQ multiplex PCR, lists solely in-frame clones and lacks some. D and trimming were read from the DNA, whereas the V and J calls and clone size are those reported in that table. The table has some 310,000 clones, roughly 91% seen once; the top ten hold 1%. The sequenced sample was peripheral blood. The J gene is TRBJ1-5, the V gene TRBV10-3, with 8 nucleotides matching TRBD1. The origin of this receptor is a man aged 45-65 years with active or convalescent COVID-19. CDR3 sequence: CAISPTGAEQPQHF. CDR3 sequence (DNA): TGTGCCATCAGCCCGACAGGGGCCGAACAGCCCCAGCATTTT.